The TCR beta chain described here comes from a study of blood T cell repertoires in COVID-19. Produced via immunoSEQ multiplex PCR; TCRdb's table is partial and in-frame only. The data hold about 430,000 clones, with approximately 90% observed a single time. CDR3 length: 13 amino acids. The ends lost 4 bases at V and 5 bases at J; junction bases unmatched: 5. Germline assignment: CDR1 SGHRS and CDR2 YFSETQ. The sequencing input was PBMCs or T cells enriched from blood (not recorded which). The V gene is TRBV5-1, the J gene TRBJ2-7, with 8 bases that match TRBD2. The clonotype originates from a woman aged 18-29 years who had been exposed to COVID-19. CDR3: CASSGREDNEQYF. Here the CDR3 DNA reads TGCGCCAGCAGCGGGCGGGAGGATAACGAGCAGTACTTC.